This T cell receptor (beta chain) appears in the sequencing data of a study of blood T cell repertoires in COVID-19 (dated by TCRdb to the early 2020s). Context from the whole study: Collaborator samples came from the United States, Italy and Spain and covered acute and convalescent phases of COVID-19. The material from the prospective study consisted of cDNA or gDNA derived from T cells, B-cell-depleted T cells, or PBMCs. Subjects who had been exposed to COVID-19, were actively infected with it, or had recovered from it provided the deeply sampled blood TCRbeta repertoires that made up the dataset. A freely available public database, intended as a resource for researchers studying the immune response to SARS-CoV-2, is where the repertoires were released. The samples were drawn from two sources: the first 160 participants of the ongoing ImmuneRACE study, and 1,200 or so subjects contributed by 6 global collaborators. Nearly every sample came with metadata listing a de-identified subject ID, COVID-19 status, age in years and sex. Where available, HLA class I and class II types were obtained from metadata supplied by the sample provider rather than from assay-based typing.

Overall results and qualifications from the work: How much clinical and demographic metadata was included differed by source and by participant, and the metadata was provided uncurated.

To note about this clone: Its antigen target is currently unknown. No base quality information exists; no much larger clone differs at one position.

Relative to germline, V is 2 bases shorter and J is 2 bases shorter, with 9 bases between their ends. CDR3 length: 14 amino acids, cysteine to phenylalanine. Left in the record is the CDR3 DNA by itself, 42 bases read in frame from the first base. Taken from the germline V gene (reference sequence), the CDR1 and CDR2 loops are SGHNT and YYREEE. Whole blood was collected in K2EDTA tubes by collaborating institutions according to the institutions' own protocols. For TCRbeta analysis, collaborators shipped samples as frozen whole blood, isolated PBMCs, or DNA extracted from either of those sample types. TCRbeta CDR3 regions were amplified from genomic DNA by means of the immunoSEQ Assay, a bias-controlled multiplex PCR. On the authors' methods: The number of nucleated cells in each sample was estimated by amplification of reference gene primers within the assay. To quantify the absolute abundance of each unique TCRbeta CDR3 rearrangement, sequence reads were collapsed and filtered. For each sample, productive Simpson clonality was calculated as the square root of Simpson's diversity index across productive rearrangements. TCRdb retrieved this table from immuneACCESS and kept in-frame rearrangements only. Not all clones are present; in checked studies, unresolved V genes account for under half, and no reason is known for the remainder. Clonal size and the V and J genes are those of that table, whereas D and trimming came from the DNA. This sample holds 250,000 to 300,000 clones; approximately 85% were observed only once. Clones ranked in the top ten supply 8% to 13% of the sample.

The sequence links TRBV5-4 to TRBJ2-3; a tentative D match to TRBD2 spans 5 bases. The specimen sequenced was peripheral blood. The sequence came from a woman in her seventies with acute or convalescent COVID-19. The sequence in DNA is TGTGCCAGCAGCTTTACGGGGTCCACAGATACGCAGTATTTT. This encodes CASSFTGSTDTQYF. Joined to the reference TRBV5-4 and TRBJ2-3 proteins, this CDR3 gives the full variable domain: ETGVTQSPTHLIKTRGQQVTLRCSSQSGHNTVSWYQQALGQGPQFIFQYYREEENGRGNFPPRFSGLQFPNYSSELNVNALELDDSALYLCASSFTGSTDTQYFGPGTRLTVL.